Listed below are T cell receptor beta chains from one sample, sequenced in a study of blood T cell repertoires in COVID-19. The assay was immunoSEQ multiplex PCR, and TCRdb's table has in-frame clones only and misses some. Among around 82,000 clones, 89% were seen once, and the ten largest hold approximately 12%. Material for sequencing was peripheral blood. Receptor source: a man between 65 and 85 years old with active or convalescent COVID-19. Both conserved end residues are part of each CDR3. D genes are given only for firm matches. Clone size is shown for a subset of rows, as once, few, many or a class of expanded clone.

abundance: once; j_gene: TRBJ1-2; v_gene: TRBV9; d_gene: .; CDR3aa: CASSDARRGTKANYGYTF; CDR3nt: TGTGCCAGCAGCGATGCCCGGCGGGGGACGAAAGCTAACTATGGCTACACCTTC
abundance: .; j_gene: TRBJ1-2; v_gene: TRBV18; d_gene: .; CDR3aa: CASSPQTVLNYGYTF; CDR3nt: TGTGCCAGCTCACCCCAGACAGTACTTAACTATGGCTACACCTTC
abundance: .; j_gene: TRBJ2-7; v_gene: TRBV7-8; d_gene: .; CDR3aa: CASSGSRDRKPYEQYF; CDR3nt: TGTGCCAGCAGCGGCTCGCGGGACAGAAAACCCTACGAGCAGTACTTC
abundance: .; j_gene: TRBJ2-1; v_gene: TRBV7-9; d_gene: TRBD1; CDR3aa: CASSFGTGNNEQFF; CDR3nt: TGTGCCAGCAGCTTTGGGACAGGCAACAATGAGCAGTTCTTC
abundance: few; j_gene: TRBJ1-2; v_gene: TRBV5-1; d_gene: TRBD1; CDR3aa: CASSLLGQGDNYGYTF; CDR3nt: TGCGCCAGCAGCTTACTGGGACAGGGGGACAACTATGGCTACACCTTC
abundance: .; j_gene: TRBJ2-2; v_gene: TRBV18; d_gene: .; CDR3aa: CASSPSRVRTGELFF; CDR3nt: TGTGCCAGCTCACCCTCCAGGGTACGCACCGGGGAGCTGTTTTTT
abundance: .; j_gene: TRBJ1-2; v_gene: TRBV19; d_gene: .; CDR3aa: CASSIGQGNGGYTF; CDR3nt: TGTGCCAGTAGTATTGGGCAGGGTAATGGAGGCTACACCTTC
abundance: .; j_gene: TRBJ1-4; v_gene: TRBV28; d_gene: .; CDR3aa: CASSSGLTNEKLFF; CDR3nt: TGTGCCAGCAGTTCAGGGTTGACTAATGAAAAACTGTTTTTT
abundance: .; j_gene: TRBJ1-2; v_gene: TRBV6-2/TRBV6-3; d_gene: TRBD1; CDR3aa: CASSPIGTERRYGYTF; CDR3nt: TGTGCCAGCAGCCCAATCGGGACAGAACGACGCTATGGCTACACCTTC
abundance: .; j_gene: TRBJ1-1; v_gene: TRBV6-5; d_gene: TRBD1; CDR3aa: CASRDRQGRNTEAFF; CDR3nt: TGTGCCAGCAGGGATAGACAGGGGCGGAACACTGAAGCTTTCTTT
abundance: .; j_gene: TRBJ1-1; v_gene: TRBV4-1; d_gene: .; CDR3aa: CASSQGQGWGNTEAFF; CDR3nt: TGCGCCAGCAGCCAAGGCCAGGGGTGGGGGAACACTGAAGCTTTCTTT
abundance: .; j_gene: TRBJ1-1; v_gene: TRBV19; d_gene: TRBD1; CDR3aa: CASSIDPTGGYTEAFF; CDR3nt: TGTGCCAGTAGTATAGACCCTACAGGGGGATATACTGAAGCTTTCTTT
abundance: .; j_gene: TRBJ1-5; v_gene: TRBV4-1; d_gene: .; CDR3aa: CASSPRGGNLYSNQPQHF; CDR3nt: TGCGCCAGCAGCCCGAGAGGGGGAAACCTTTATAGCAATCAGCCCCAGCATTTT
abundance: .; j_gene: TRBJ2-1; v_gene: TRBV7-6; d_gene: TRBD1; CDR3aa: CASSSGQAIYNEQFF; CDR3nt: TGTGCCAGCAGTTCCGGACAGGCCATTTACAATGAGCAGTTCTTC
abundance: .; j_gene: TRBJ2-7; v_gene: TRBV6-2/TRBV6-3; d_gene: .; CDR3aa: CASSYSIRGSYEQYF; CDR3nt: TGTGCCAGCAGTTACTCGATCAGGGGATCCTACGAGCAGTACTTC
abundance: few; j_gene: TRBJ2-5; v_gene: TRBV11-2; d_gene: .; CDR3aa: CASTIEYQETQYF; CDR3nt: TGTGCCAGCACCATCGAGTACCAAGAGACCCAGTACTTC
abundance: .; j_gene: TRBJ1-5; v_gene: TRBV10-3; d_gene: TRBD1; CDR3aa: CAISPQGFGQPQHF; CDR3nt: TGTGCCATCAGCCCACAGGGGTTTGGTCAGCCCCAGCATTTT
abundance: .; j_gene: TRBJ2-2; v_gene: TRBV5-5; d_gene: .; CDR3aa: CASSLGVSGYGTGELFF; CDR3nt: TGTGCCAGCAGCTTGGGTGTCTCGGGATACGGCACCGGGGAGCTGTTTTTT
abundance: .; j_gene: TRBJ2-7; v_gene: TRBV5-1; d_gene: TRBD2; CDR3aa: CASSLDGRGDLYEQYF; CDR3nt: TGCGCCAGCAGCTTGGACGGGCGGGGGGACTTGTACGAGCAGTACTTC
abundance: .; j_gene: TRBJ2-4; v_gene: TRBV2; d_gene: .; CDR3aa: CASSERQDLGGRNIQYF; CDR3nt: TGTGCCAGCAGTGAGCGGCAGGACCTAGGTGGGAGAAACATTCAGTACTTC
abundance: .; j_gene: TRBJ2-7; v_gene: TRBV5-1; d_gene: .; CDR3aa: CASSLVDTRGNYEQYF; CDR3nt: TGCGCCAGCAGCTTGGTTGACACAAGGGGAAACTACGAGCAGTACTTC
abundance: .; j_gene: TRBJ2-7; v_gene: TRBV18; d_gene: .; CDR3aa: CASSPRNPGYEQYF; CDR3nt: TGTGCCAGCTCACCGAGAAATCCGGGCTACGAGCAGTACTTC
abundance: .; j_gene: TRBJ1-5; v_gene: TRBV2; d_gene: TRBD1; CDR3aa: CASSEGQGQNSNQPQHF; CDR3nt: TGTGCCAGCAGTGAAGGACAGGGACAGAATAGCAATCAGCCCCAGCATTTT
abundance: .; j_gene: TRBJ2-5; v_gene: TRBV6-2/TRBV6-3; d_gene: .; CDR3aa: CASNPPGRETQYF; CDR3nt: TGTGCCAGCAACCCCCCGGGGAGAGAGACCCAGTACTTC
abundance: .; j_gene: TRBJ2-3; v_gene: TRBV7-2; d_gene: .; CDR3aa: CASSQRGGTPDTQYF; CDR3nt: TGTGCCAGCAGCCAGCGAGGCGGGACGCCAGATACGCAGTATTTT
abundance: .; j_gene: TRBJ2-7; v_gene: TRBV18; d_gene: .; CDR3aa: CASSSGYYEQYF; CDR3nt: TGTGCCAGCTCCTCGGGATACTACGAGCAGTACTTC
abundance: .; j_gene: TRBJ1-3; v_gene: TRBV5-6; d_gene: .; CDR3aa: CASSSQGLSGNTIYF; CDR3nt: TGTGCCAGCAGCAGTCAGGGCCTCTCTGGAAACACCATATATTTT
abundance: .; j_gene: TRBJ2-3; v_gene: TRBV6-5; d_gene: .; CDR3aa: CASSRGRSTDTQYF; CDR3nt: TGTGCCAGCAGCCGGGGTCGAAGCACAGATACGCAGTATTTT
abundance: .; j_gene: TRBJ2-1; v_gene: TRBV25-1; d_gene: .; CDR3aa: CASAPLGGSYNEQFF; CDR3nt: TGTGCCAGCGCGCCCCTCGGGGGCTCCTACAATGAGCAGTTCTTC
abundance: .; j_gene: TRBJ2-7; v_gene: TRBV11-1; d_gene: .; CDR3aa: CASSHWDSNYEQYF; CDR3nt: TGTGCCAGCAGTCATTGGGACTCGAACTACGAGCAGTACTTC
abundance: .; j_gene: TRBJ1-5; v_gene: TRBV5-6; d_gene: TRBD1; CDR3aa: CASSSYRGGNQPQHF; CDR3nt: TGTGCCAGCAGCTCTTACAGGGGTGGCAATCAGCCCCAGCATTTT
abundance: .; j_gene: TRBJ1-5; v_gene: TRBV19; d_gene: TRBD1; CDR3aa: CASNNPGTGGTNQPQHF; CDR3nt: TGTGCCAGTAATAACCCCGGGACAGGGGGTACCAATCAGCCCCAGCATTTT
abundance: .; j_gene: TRBJ1-1; v_gene: TRBV6-5; d_gene: .; CDR3aa: CASTRVGGWTEAFF; CDR3nt: TGTGCCAGCACCCGGGTGGGGGGATGGACTGAAGCTTTCTTT
abundance: .; j_gene: TRBJ1-2; v_gene: TRBV25-1; d_gene: TRBD1; CDR3aa: CASSDLTGGVAGYTF; CDR3nt: TGTGCCAGCAGTGACTTGACAGGGGGTGTTGCTGGCTACACCTTC
abundance: .; j_gene: TRBJ1-2; v_gene: TRBV4-1; d_gene: .; CDR3aa: CASSPNPWQGYGYTF; CDR3nt: TGCGCCAGCAGCCCGAACCCCTGGCAGGGCTATGGCTACACCTTC
abundance: few; j_gene: TRBJ2-1; v_gene: TRBV3-1/TRBV3-2; d_gene: TRBD2; CDR3aa: CASSQYLAGGDEQFF; CDR3nt: TGTGCCAGCAGCCAGTACCTAGCGGGGGGTGATGAGCAGTTCTTC
abundance: once; j_gene: TRBJ2-3; v_gene: TRBV7-9; d_gene: .; CDR3aa: CASSSSVESSTDTQYF; CDR3nt: TGTGCCAGCAGCTCATCGGTTGAATCTAGCACAGATACGCAGTATTTT
abundance: .; j_gene: TRBJ1-6; v_gene: TRBV29-1; d_gene: TRBD1; CDR3aa: CSVRQGAFSPLHF; CDR3nt: TGCAGCGTACGACAGGGGGCTTTCTCACCCCTCCACTTT
abundance: once; j_gene: TRBJ2-5; v_gene: TRBV5-1; d_gene: .; CDR3aa: CASSSEGLETQYF; CDR3nt: TGCGCCAGCAGCTCGGAGGGGCTGGAGACCCAGTACTTC
abundance: .; j_gene: TRBJ2-7; v_gene: TRBV15; d_gene: TRBD1; CDR3aa: CATSRDTQGVNEQYF; CDR3nt: TGTGCCACCAGCAGGGACACTCAGGGGGTCAACGAGCAGTACTTC
abundance: .; j_gene: TRBJ1-2; v_gene: TRBV21-1; d_gene: .; CDR3aa: CASSKGSGNYGYTF; CDR3nt: TGTGCCAGCAGCAAAGGCTCAGGTAACTATGGCTACACCTTC
abundance: .; j_gene: TRBJ2-2; v_gene: TRBV5-6; d_gene: TRBD2; CDR3aa: CASSFIRWTGGTGELFF; CDR3nt: TGTGCCAGCAGCTTTATCCGCTGGACCGGGGGGACCGGGGAGCTGTTTTTT
abundance: few; j_gene: TRBJ1-1; v_gene: TRBV11-3; d_gene: .; CDR3aa: CASSLGYGYTEAFF; CDR3nt: TGTGCCAGCAGCCTCGGGTATGGGTACACTGAAGCTTTCTTT
abundance: few; j_gene: TRBJ1-3; v_gene: TRBV18; d_gene: .; CDR3aa: CASSPDTMSSGNTIYF; CDR3nt: TGTGCCAGCTCACCGGACACTATGAGCTCTGGAAACACCATATATTTT
abundance: .; j_gene: TRBJ2-3; v_gene: TRBV28; d_gene: TRBD2; CDR3aa: CASSAGGLAGNTDTQYF; CDR3nt: TGTGCCAGCAGCGCCGGAGGGCTAGCGGGAAACACAGATACGCAGTATTTT
abundance: .; j_gene: TRBJ2-1; v_gene: TRBV18; d_gene: TRBD1; CDR3aa: CASSETGVNEQFF; CDR3nt: TGTGCCAGCTCAGAGACAGGGGTCAATGAGCAGTTCTTC
abundance: .; j_gene: TRBJ2-1; v_gene: TRBV7-8; d_gene: .; CDR3aa: CASSLGLTRPSSYNEQFF; CDR3nt: TGTGCCAGCAGCTTAGGCCTGACTAGACCTAGCTCCTACAATGAGCAGTTCTTC
abundance: .; j_gene: TRBJ2-1; v_gene: TRBV5-1; d_gene: .; CDR3aa: CASSLSTNEQFF; CDR3nt: TGCGCCAGCAGCCTAAGCACCAATGAGCAGTTCTTC
abundance: .; j_gene: TRBJ1-6; v_gene: TRBV5-1; d_gene: .; CDR3aa: CASSLFRDRNSPLHF; CDR3nt: TGCGCCAGCAGCTTGTTTCGGGATCGTAATTCACCCCTCCACTTT
abundance: .; j_gene: TRBJ1-6; v_gene: TRBV30; d_gene: .; CDR3aa: CAWRDTVSYNSPLHF; CDR3nt: TGTGCCTGGAGAGACACAGTGTCCTATAATTCACCCCTCCACTTT
abundance: .; j_gene: TRBJ2-4; v_gene: TRBV7-9; d_gene: .; CDR3aa: CASSSSRLLRENIQYF; CDR3nt: TGTGCCAGCAGCTCCTCCCGACTCCTTCGGGAAAACATTCAGTACTTC
abundance: .; j_gene: TRBJ1-1; v_gene: TRBV5-4; d_gene: .; CDR3aa: CASSLVAGAGSEAFF; CDR3nt: TGTGCCAGCAGCTTGGTTGCAGGGGCCGGATCTGAAGCTTTCTTT
abundance: .; j_gene: TRBJ1-3; v_gene: TRBV10-2; d_gene: .; CDR3aa: CASSESRQTHNTIYF; CDR3nt: TGCGCCAGCAGTGAGTCGAGACAGACGCACAACACCATATATTTT
abundance: .; j_gene: TRBJ1-5; v_gene: TRBV14; d_gene: .; CDR3aa: CASSTGLDQPQHF; CDR3nt: TGTGCCAGCAGTACAGGGTTGGATCAGCCCCAGCATTTT
abundance: .; j_gene: TRBJ2-1; v_gene: TRBV7-3; d_gene: TRBD2; CDR3aa: CASSLKAGGSYNEQFF; CDR3nt: TGTGCCAGCAGCTTAAAGGCGGGGGGTTCCTACAATGAGCAGTTCTTC
abundance: .; j_gene: TRBJ2-5; v_gene: TRBV7-2; d_gene: .; CDR3aa: CASSLGGTAKETQYF; CDR3nt: TGTGCCAGCAGCCTTGGGGGGACAGCCAAAGAGACCCAGTACTTC
abundance: .; j_gene: TRBJ2-1; v_gene: TRBV10-2; d_gene: TRBD2; CDR3aa: CASRLAGSSYNEQFF; CDR3nt: TGCGCCAGCAGATTAGCGGGGAGCTCCTACAATGAGCAGTTCTTC